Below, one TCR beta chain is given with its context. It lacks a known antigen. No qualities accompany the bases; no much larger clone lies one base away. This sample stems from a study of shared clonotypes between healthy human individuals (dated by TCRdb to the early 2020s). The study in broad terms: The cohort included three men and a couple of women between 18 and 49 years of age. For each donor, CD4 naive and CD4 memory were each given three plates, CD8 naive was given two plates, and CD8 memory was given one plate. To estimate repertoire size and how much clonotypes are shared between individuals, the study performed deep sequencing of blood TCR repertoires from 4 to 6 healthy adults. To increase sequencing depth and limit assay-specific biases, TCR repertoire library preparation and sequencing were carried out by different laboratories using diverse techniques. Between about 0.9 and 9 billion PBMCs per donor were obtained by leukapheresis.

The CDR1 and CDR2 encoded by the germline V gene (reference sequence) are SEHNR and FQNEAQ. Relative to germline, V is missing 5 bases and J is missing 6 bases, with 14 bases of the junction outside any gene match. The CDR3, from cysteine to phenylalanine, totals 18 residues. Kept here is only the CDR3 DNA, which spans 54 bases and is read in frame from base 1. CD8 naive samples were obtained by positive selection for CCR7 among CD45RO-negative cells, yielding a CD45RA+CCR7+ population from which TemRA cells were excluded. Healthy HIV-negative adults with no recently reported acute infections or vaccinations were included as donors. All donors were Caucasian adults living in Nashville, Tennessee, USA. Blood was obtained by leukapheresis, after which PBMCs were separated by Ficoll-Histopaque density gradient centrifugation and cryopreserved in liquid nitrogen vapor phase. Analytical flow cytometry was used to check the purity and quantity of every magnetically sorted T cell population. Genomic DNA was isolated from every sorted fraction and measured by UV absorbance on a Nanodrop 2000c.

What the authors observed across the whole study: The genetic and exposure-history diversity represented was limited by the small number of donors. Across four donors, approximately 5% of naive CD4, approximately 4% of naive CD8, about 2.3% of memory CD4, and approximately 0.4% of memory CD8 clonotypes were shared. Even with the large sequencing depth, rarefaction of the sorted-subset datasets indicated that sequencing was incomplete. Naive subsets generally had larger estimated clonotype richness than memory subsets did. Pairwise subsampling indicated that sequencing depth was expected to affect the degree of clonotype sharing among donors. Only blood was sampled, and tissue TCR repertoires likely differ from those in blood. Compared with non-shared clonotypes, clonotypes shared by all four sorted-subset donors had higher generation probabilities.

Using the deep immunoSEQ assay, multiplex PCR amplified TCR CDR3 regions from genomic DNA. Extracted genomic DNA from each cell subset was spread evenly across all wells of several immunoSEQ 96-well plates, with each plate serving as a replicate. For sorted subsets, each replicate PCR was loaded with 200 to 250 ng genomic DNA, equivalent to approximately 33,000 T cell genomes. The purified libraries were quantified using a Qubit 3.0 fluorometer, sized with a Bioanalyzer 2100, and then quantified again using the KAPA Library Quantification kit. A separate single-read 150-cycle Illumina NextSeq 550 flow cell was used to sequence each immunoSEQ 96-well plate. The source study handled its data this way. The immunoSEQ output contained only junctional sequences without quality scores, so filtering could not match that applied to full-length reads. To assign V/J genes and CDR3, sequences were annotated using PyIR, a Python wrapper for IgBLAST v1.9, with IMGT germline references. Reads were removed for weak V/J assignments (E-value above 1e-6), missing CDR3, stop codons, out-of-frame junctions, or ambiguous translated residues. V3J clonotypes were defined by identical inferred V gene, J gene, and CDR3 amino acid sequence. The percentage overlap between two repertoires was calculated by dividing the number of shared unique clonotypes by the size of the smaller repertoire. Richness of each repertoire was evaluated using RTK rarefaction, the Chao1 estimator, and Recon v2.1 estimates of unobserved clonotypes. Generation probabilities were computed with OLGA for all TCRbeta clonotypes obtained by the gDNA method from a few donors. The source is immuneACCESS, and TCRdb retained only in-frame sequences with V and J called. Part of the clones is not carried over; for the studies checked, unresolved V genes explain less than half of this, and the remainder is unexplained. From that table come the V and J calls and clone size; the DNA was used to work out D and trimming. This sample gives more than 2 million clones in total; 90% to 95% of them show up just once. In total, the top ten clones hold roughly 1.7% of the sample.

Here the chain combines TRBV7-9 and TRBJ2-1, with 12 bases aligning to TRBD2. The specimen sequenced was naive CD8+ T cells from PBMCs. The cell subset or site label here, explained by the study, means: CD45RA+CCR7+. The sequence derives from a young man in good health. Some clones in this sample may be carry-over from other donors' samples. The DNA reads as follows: TGTGCCAGCAGCCCCGGGGCCGGACTAGCGGGATCTTTCAATGAGCAGTTCTTC. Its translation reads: CASSPGAGLAGSFNEQFF.